Each of the 3 T cell receptor beta chains below was sequenced from the same sample in a study of regulatory T cells in long-lasting Graves disease. Through Arm-PCR of CDR3 regions and iRepertoire HTBI primers, TCR beta libraries were built. TCRdb independently ran MiXCR on the multiplex PCR reads; one entry per CDR3 protein. The repertoire holds over 250,000 distinct CDR3 sequences, with around 21% as singletons. Time point indicated: persistent/refractory GD, antithyroid drugs over 5 years with positive TRAb. PBMC RNA served as the TCR library source. Sequencing used peripheral blood mononuclear cells (PBMCs), obtained when the disease was refractory, from a patient treated with antithyroid drugs. The source of these receptors is a female donor with Graves disease.

The chain couples TRBV6-2 or TRBV6-3 to TRBJ2-3; D gene ambiguous. Germline loops: CDR1 MNHEY, CDR2 SVGEGT. The CDR3 runs 15 residues. V was cut by 5 bases and J by 4 bases, with 16 bases left in between. CDR3 DNA: TGTGCCAGCAGTGAACTGGCCCTCAGGCCAGATACGCAGTATTTT. It encodes CASSELALRPDTQYF.

This clonotype was observed a few times. The chain recombines TRBV6-9 with TRBJ2-5; D is ambiguous. The CDR3 spans 13 residues. V dropped 2 bases and J dropped 2 bases, with 6 bases sitting between them. CDR1 and CDR2 from the germline V gene are MNHGY and SVAAGI. The CDR3 reads CASSYRSQETQYF. The CDR3 DNA is TGTGCCAGCAGTTATCGGAGTCAAGAGACCCAGTACTTC.

The chain carries TRBV28 and TRBJ2-1, with 10 nucleotides matching TRBD2. CDR3 size: 15 residues. V trimming: 3 bases; J trimming: 8 bases; junction bases outside the gene matches: 7. Germline CDR1 and CDR2: MDHEN and SYDVKM. CDR3 nucleotide sequence: TGTGCCAGCAGTTTGCTATCTAGCGGGAGCGATGAGCAGTTCTTC. Residues: CASSLLSSGSDEQFF.